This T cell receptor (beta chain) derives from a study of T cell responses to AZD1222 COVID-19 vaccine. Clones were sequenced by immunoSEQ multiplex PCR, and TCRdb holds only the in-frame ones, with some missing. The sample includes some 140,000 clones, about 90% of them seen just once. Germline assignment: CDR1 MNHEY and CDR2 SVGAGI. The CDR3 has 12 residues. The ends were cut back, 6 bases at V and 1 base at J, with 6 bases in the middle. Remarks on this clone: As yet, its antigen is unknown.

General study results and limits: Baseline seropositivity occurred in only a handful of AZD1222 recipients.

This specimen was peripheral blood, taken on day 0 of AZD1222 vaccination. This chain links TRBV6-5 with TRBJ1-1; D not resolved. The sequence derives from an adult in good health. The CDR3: CASSPKNTEAFF. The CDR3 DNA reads TGTGCCAGCAGCCCCAAGAACACTGAAGCTTTCTTT.